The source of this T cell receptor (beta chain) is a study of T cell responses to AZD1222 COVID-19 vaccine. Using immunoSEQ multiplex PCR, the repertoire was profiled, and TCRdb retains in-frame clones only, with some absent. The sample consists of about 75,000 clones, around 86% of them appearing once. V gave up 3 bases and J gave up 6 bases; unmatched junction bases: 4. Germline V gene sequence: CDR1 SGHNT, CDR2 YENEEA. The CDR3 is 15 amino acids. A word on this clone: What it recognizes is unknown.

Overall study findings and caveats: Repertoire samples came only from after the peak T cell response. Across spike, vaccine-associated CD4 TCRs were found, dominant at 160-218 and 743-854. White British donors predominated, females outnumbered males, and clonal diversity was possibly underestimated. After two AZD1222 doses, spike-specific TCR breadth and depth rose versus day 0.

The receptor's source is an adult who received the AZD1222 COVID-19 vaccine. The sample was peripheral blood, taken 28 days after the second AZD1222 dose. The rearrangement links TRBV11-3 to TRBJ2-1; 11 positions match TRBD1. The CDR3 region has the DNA TGTGCCAGCAGCTTTGGACAGGGGGCAAGCAATGAGCAGTTCTTC. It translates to CASSFGQGASNEQFF.